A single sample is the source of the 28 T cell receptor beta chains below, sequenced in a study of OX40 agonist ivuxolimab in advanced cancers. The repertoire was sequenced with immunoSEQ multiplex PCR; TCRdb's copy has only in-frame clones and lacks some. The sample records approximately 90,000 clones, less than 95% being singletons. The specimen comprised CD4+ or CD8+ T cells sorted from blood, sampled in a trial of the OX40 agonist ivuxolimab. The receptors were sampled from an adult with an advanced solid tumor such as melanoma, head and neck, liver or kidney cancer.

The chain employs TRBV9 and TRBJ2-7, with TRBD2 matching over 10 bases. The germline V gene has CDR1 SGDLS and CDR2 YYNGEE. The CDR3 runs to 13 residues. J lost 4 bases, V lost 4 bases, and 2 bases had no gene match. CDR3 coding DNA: TGTGCCAGCAGCCAGCGGGAGGGTTACGAGCAGTACTTC. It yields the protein CASSQREGYEQYF. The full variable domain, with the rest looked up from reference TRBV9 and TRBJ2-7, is DSGVTQTPKHLITATGQRVTLRCSPRSGDLSVYWYQQSLDQGLQFLIQYYNGEERAKGNILERFSAQQFPDLHSELNLSSLELGDSALYFCASSQREGYEQYFGPGTRLTVT.

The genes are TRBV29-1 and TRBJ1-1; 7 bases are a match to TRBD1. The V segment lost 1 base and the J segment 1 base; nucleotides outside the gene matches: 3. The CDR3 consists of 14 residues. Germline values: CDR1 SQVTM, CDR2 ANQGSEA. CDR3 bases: TGCAGCGTTGAAGGGGACAGTAGGAACACTGAAGCTTTCTTT. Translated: CSVEGDSRNTEAFF.

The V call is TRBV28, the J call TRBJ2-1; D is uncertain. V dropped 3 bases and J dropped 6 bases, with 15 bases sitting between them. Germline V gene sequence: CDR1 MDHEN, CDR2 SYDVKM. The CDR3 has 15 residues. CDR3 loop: CASSLPTRSRNEQFF. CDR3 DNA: TGTGCCAGCAGTTTGCCCACCCGGTCCCGCAATGAGCAGTTCTTC.

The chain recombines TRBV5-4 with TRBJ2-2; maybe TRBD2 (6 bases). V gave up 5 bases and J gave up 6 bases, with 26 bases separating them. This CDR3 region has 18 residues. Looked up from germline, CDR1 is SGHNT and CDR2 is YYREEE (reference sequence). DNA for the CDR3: TGTGCCAGCAGTCCTCTCCCCCCCGGGTTAGCGGCACCCGGGGAGCTGTTTTTT. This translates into CASSPLPPGLAAPGELFF.

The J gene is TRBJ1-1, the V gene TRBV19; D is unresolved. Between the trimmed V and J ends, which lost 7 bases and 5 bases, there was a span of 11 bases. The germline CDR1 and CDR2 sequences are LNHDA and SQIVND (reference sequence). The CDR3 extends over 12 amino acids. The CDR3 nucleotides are TGTGCCAGTAACAGCCCTGGGACTGAAGCTTTCTTT. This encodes CASNSPGTEAFF.

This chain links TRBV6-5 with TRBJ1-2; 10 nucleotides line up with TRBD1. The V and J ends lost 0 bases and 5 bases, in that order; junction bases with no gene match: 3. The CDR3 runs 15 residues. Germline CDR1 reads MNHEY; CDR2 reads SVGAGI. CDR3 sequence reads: CASSYSAGQGYGYTF. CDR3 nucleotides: TGTGCCAGCAGTTACTCAGCGGGACAGGGGTATGGCTACACCTTC.

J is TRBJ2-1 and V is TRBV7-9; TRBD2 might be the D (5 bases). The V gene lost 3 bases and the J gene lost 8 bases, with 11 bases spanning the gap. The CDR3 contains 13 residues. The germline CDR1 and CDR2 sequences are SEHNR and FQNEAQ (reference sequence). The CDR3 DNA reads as TGTGCCAGCAGCTTCGGGCTCGGGGATGAGCAGTTCTTC. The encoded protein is CASSFGLGDEQFF. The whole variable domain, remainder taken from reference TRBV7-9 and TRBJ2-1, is DTGVSQNPRHKITKRGQNVTFRCDPISEHNRLYWYRQTLGQGPEFLTYFQNEAQLEKSRLLSDRFSAERPKGSFSTLEIQRTEQGDSAMYLCASSFGLGDEQFFGPGTRLTVL.

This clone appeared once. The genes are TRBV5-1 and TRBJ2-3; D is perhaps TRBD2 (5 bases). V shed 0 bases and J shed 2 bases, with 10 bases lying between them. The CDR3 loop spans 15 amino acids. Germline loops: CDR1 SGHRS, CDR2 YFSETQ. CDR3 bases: TGCGCCAGCAGCTTGGGTGGCGGGCTCACAGATACGCAGTATTTT. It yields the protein CASSLGGGLTDTQYF.

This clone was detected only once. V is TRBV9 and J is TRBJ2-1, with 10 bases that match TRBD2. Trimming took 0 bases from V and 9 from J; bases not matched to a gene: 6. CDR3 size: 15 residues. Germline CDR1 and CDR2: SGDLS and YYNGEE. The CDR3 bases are TGTGCCAGCAGCGTAGCCCTAGCGGGAGTCGGTGAGCAGTTCTTC. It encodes CASSVALAGVGEQFF.

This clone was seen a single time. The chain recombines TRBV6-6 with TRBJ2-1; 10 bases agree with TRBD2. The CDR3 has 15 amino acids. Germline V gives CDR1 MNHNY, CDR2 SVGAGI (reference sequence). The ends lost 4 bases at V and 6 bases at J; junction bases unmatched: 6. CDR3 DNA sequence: TGTGCCAGCAGTTTCCTAGCGGGAGTTGGCAATGAGCAGTTCTTC. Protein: CASSFLAGVGNEQFF.

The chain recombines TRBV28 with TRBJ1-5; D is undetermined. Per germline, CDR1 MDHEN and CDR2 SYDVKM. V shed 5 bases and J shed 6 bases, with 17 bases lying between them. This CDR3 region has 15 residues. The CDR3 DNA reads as TGTGCCAGCAGTACCCCCCGGGAGGACGGTCAGCCCCAGCATTTT. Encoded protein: CASSTPREDGQPQHF.

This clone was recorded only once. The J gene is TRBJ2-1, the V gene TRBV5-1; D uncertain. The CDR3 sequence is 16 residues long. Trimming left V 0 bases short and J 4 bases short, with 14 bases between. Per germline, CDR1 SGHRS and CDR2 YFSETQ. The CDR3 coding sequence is TGCGCCAGCAGCTTGGCCCCTCAAAAGCCATACAATGAGCAGTTCTTC. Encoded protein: CASSLAPQKPYNEQFF.

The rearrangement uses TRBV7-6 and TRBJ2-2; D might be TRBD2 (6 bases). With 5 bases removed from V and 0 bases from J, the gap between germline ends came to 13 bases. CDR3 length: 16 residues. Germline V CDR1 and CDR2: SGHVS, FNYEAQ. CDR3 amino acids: CASSRSPGANTGELFF. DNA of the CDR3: TGTGCCAGCAGCCGTTCTCCGGGGGCGAACACCGGGGAGCTGTTTTTT.

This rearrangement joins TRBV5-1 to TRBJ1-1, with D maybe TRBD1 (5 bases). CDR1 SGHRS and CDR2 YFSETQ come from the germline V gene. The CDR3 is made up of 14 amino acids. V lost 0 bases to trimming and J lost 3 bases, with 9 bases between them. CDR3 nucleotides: TGCGCCAGCAGCTTGGCCCGGGGGGACACTGAAGCTTTCTTT. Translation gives CASSLARGDTEAFF.

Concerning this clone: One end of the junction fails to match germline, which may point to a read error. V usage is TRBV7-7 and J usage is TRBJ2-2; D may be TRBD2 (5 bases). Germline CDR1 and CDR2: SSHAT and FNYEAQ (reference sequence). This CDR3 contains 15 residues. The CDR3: CASSQTTGNTGELFF. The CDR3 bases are TGTGCTAGCAGCCAAACGACGGGAAACACCGGGGAGCTGTTTTTT.

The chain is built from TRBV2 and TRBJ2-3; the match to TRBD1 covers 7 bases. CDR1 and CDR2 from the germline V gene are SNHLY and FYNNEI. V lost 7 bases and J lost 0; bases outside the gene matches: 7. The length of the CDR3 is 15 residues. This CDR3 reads CASKNRGRSTDTQYF. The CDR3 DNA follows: TGTGCCAGCAAAAACAGGGGTAGGAGCACAGATACGCAGTATTTT.

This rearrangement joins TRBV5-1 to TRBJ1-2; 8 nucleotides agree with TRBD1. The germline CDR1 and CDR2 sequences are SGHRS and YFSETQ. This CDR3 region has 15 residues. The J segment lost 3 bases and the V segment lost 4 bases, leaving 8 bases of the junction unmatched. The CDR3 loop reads CASSLPKTGDYGYTF. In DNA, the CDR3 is TGCGCCAGCAGCCTGCCCAAGACAGGGGACTATGGCTACACCTTC.

The CDR3 is CASSPVGLLEQYF. The DNA for the CDR3 is TGTGCCAGCAGCCCCGTTGGACTCTTAGAGCAGTACTTC. The J gene is TRBJ2-7, the V gene TRBV11-3, with a tentative D call TRBD2 (5 bases). V was trimmed by 5 bases and J by 7 bases, leaving 15 bases between them. From germline, CDR1 is SGHNT and CDR2 YENEEA. The CDR3 sequence is 13 residues long.

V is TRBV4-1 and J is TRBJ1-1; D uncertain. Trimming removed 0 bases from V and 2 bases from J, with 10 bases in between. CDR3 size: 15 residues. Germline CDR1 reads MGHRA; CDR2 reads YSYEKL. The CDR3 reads CASSQEGFGNTEAFF. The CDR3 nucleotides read TGCGCCAGCAGCCAAGAGGGATTCGGCAACACTGAAGCTTTCTTT.

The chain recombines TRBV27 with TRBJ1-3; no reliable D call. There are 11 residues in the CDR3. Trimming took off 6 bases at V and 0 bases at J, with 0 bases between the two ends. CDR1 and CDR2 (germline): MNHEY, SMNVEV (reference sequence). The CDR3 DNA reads TGTGCCAGCAGCTCTGGAAACACCATATATTTT. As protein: CASSSGNTIYF.

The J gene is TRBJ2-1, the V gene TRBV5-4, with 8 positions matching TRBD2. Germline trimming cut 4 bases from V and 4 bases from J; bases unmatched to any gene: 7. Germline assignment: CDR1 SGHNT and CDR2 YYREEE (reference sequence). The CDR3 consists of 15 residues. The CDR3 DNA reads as TGTGCCAGCAGCGTACTAGCGGCTCTATACAATGAGCAGTTCTTC. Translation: CASSVLAALYNEQFF.

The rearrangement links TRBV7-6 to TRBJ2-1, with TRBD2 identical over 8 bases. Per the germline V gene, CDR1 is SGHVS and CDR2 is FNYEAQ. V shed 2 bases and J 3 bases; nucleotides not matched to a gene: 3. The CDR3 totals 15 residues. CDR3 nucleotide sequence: TGTGCCAGCAGCTTAAGGCTAGCGGGCTACAATGAGCAGTTCTTC. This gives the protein CASSLRLAGYNEQFF.

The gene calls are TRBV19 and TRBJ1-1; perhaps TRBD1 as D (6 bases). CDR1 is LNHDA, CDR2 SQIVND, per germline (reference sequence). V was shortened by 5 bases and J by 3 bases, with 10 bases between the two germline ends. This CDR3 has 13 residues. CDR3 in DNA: TGTGCCAGTAGTGCTACAGGGTACACTGAAGCTTTCTTT. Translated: CASSATGYTEAFF. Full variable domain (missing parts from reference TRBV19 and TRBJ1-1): DGGITQSPKYLFRKEGQNVTLSCEQNLNHDAMYWYRQDPGQGLRLIYYSQIVNDFQKGDIAEGYSVSREKKESFPLTVTSAQKNPTAFYLCASSATGYTEAFFGQGTRLTVV.

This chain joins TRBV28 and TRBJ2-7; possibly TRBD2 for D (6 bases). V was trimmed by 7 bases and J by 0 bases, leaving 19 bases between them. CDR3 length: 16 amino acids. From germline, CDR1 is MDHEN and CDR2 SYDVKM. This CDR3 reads CASNYSGRRRSYEQYF. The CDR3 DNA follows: TGTGCCAGCAATTATTCAGGGAGGCGACGCTCCTACGAGCAGTACTTC.

The DNA for the CDR3 is TGTGCCAGCAGTACCCTGACCCTCTACAATGAGCAGTTCTTC. Translating it yields CASSTLTLYNEQFF. The V gene is TRBV27, the J gene TRBJ2-1; no clear D. The germline CDR1 and CDR2 sequences are MNHEY and SMNVEV (reference sequence). The CDR3 contains 14 residues. V was trimmed by 5 bases and J by 3 bases, leaving 11 bases between them.

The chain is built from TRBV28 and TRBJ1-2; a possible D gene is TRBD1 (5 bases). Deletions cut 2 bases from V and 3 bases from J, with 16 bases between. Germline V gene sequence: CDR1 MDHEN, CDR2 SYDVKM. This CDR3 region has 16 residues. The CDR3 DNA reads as TGTGCCAGCAGTTTACTCCCTTGGGGGTTGGACTATGGCTACACCTTC. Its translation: CASSLLPWGLDYGYTF.

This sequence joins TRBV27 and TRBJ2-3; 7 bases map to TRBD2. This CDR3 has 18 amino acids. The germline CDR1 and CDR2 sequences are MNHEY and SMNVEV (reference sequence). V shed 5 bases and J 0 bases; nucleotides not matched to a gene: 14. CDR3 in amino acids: CASSPNPGLHSSTDTQYF. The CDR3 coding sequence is TGTGCCAGCAGTCCTAACCCGGGACTACATTCTAGCACAGATACGCAGTATTTT.

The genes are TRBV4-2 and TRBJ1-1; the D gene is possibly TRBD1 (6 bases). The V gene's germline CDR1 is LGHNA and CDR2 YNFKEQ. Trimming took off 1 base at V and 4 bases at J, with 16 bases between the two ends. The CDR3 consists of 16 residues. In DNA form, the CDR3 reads TGTGCCAGCAGCCAAGTCGTGGCAGGGGCGACCACTGAAGCTTTCTTT. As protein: CASSQVVAGATTEAFF.